The clone carrying this T cell receptor (beta chain) appeared once. The antigen is unknown. This sample is part of a study of blood T cells in healthy people across ages. CDR1 and CDR2 from the germline V gene are SGHTA and FQGNSA. V was clipped by 6 bases and J by 2 bases, with 17 bases between them. This CDR3 is built from 17 residues. Combining a sample-barcoded 5' primer with a J-beta primer mix, a second PCR ran for roughly 7 to 11 cycles. In TCRdb, the 5' RACE reads were re-called with MiXCR into one record per CDR3 protein. The sample lists about 590,000 distinct CDR3 sequences, about 30% occurring once. Whole-study findings and limits: Long-lived and aged donors differed, with more naive CD4+ cells and higher diversity in the long-lived.

Sequencing was done on a sample of blood. The rearrangement joins TRBV7-2 to TRBJ2-6, with D perhaps assigned TRBD1 or TRBD2 (6 bases each). This TCR came from a woman at least 80 years old in good health. CDR3 residues: CASSAPGAITGANVLTF. The CDR3 DNA is TGTGCCAGCAGTGCCCCGGGGGCAATAACTGGGGCCAACGTCCTGACTTTC. The full variable domain, rest sourced from reference TRBV7-2 and TRBJ2-6, is GAGVSQSPSNKVTEKGKDVELRCDPISGHTALYWYRQSLGQGLEFLIYFQGNSAPDKSGLPSDRFSAERTGGSVSTLTIQRTQQEDSAVYLCASSAPGAITGANVLTFGAGSRLTVL.